This TCR beta chain came from a study of T cell repertoires in aging, cancer and after chemotherapy. Study-wide background: Donors were grouped into six age bands spanning 30 or younger through 70 or older. Findings of the study overall: Across the chemotherapy interval, each cancer cohort showed higher median generation probability, suggesting thymic rebound.

TCR beta rearrangements were amplified from peripheral blood genomic DNA. The sample holds a few counts of this clonotype. What it binds is not known. Trimming removed 7 bases at V and 9 bases at J, with 22 bases between. The CDR3 covers 15 residues. Multiplex touch-down PCR with TRB-A/B primers amplified rearranged V-D-J TRB sequences. TCRdb ran MiXCR on the multiplex PCR reads and lists one entry per CDR3 protein. The sample has thousands of distinct CDR3 sequences; about a quarter are singletons. The sequence derives from a human donor in good health. The genes are TRBV12-3 or TRBV12-4 and TRBJ2-1, with D possibly being TRBD2 (6 bases). Sequencing was performed on blood. In nucleotides, the CDR3 is TGTGCCAGCACCCGCCTTTTGGAGGGGAGAGGTGAGCAGTTCTTC. The encoded protein is CASTRLLEGRGEQFF.